This T cell receptor (beta chain) comes out of a study of CD8+ T cells in alopecia areata. This clone was seen more than once but under ten times. After isolation, RNA underwent reverse transcription to generate cDNA as the sequencing template. The repertoire was sequenced with immunoSEQ multiplex PCR; TCRdb's copy has only in-frame clones and lacks some. This table holds 140,000 to 150,000 clones, less than 65% found once. Germline loops: CDR1 ENHRY, CDR2 SYGVKD. The CDR3 sequence is 13 residues long. With 7 bases clipped from V and 8 bases from J, the junction kept 7 bases outside the gene matches. The rearrangement joins TRBV10-3 to TRBJ2-1; 8 bases match TRBD2. Sequencing was done on a sample of CD8+ T cells sorted from blood. This TCR was recovered from a human donor in good health. The CDR3 loop is CAIMAGGLDEQFF. CDR3 coding DNA: TGTGCCATCATGGCGGGAGGCCTGGATGAGCAGTTCTTC.